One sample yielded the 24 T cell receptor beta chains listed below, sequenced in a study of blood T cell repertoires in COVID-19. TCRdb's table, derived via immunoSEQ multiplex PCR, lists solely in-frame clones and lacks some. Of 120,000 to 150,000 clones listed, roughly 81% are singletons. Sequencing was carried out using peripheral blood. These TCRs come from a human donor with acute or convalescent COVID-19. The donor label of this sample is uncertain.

The CDR3 is CSVTRTEAFF. In DNA form, the CDR3 reads TGCAGCGTTACACGTACTGAAGCTTTCTTT. The rearrangement links TRBV29-1 to TRBJ1-1; no reliable D call. The CDR3 is 10 amino acids. Trimming removed 5 bases at V and 5 bases at J, with 6 bases between. Per germline, CDR1 SQVTM and CDR2 ANQGSEA.

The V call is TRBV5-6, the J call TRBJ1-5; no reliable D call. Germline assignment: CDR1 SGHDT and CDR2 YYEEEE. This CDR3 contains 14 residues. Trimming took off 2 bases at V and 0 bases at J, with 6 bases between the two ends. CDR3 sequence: CASSLGSSNQPQHF. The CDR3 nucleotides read TGTGCCAGCAGCTTAGGGAGTAGCAATCAGCCCCAGCATTTT.

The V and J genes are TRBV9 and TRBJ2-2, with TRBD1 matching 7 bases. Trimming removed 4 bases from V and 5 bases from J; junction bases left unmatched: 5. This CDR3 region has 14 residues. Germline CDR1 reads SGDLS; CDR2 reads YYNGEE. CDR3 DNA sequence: TGTGCCAGCAGCCCGAAACAGGGGACCGGGGAGCTGTTTTTT. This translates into CASSPKQGTGELFF.

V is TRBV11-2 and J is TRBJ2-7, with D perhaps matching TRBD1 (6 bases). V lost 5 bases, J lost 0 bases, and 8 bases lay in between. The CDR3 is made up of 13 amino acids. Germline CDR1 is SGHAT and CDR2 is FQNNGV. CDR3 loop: CASSGTNSYEQYV. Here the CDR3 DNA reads TGTGCCAGCAGCGGGACAAACTCCTACGAGCAGTACGTC.

The CDR3 sequence: CASSELRQLFSSEQYV. CDR3 nucleotide sequence: TGCGCCAGCAGTGAACTGAGACAGCTCTTTTCTAGCGAGCAGTACGTC. V usage is TRBV10-2 and J usage is TRBJ2-7; a weak D match, TRBD1 (5 bases). CDR1 and CDR2 from the germline V gene are WSHSY and SAAADI. This CDR3 is 16 amino acids long. The ends were cut back, 3 bases at V and 6 bases at J, with 21 bases in the middle.

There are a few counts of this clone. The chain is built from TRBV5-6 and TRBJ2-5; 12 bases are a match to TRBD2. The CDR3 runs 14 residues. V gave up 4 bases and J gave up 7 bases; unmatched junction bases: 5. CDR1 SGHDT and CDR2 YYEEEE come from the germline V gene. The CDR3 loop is CASSLAGGPSTQYF. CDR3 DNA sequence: TGTGCCAGCAGCCTAGCGGGGGGGCCCTCGACCCAGTACTTC.

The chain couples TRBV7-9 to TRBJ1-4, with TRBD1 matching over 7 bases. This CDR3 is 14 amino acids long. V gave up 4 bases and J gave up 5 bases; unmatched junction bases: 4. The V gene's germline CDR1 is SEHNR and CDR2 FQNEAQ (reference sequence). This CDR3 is CASSWAGGNEKLFF. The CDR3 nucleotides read TGTGCCAGCAGCTGGGCAGGGGGAAATGAAAAACTGTTTTTT.

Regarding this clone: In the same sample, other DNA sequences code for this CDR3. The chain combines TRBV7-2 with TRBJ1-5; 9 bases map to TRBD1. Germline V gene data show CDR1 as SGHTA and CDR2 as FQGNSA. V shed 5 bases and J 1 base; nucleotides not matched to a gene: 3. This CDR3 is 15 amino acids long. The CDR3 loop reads CASSPDRGSNQPQHF. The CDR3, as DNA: TGTGCCAGCAGCCCAGACAGGGGGAGCAATCAGCCCCAGCATTTT.

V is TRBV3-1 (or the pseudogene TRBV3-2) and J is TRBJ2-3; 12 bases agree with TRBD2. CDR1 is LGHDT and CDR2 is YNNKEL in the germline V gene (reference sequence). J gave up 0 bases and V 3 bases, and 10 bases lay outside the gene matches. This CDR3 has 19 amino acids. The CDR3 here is CASSHLLAGGTPSTDTQYF. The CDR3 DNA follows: TGTGCCAGCAGCCACCTACTAGCGGGGGGAACCCCTAGCACAGATACGCAGTATTTT.

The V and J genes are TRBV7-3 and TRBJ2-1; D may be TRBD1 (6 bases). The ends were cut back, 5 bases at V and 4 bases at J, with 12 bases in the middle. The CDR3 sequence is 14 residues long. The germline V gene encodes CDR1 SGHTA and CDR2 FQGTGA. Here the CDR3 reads CASSQGRLYNEQFF. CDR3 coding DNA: TGTGCCAGCAGCCAGGGGCGGCTTTACAATGAGCAGTTCTTC.

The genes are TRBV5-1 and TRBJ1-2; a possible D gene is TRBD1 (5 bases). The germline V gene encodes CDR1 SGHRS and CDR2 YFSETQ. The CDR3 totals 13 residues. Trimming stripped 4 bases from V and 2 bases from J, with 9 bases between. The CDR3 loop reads CASSQEGNYGYTF. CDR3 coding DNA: TGCGCCAGCAGCCAGGAGGGGAACTATGGCTACACCTTC.

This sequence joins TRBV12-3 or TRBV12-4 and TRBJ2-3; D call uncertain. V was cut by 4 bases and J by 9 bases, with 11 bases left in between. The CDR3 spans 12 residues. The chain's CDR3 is CASSSPARTQYF. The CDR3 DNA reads TGTGCCAGCAGTTCCCCGGCGCGGACGCAGTATTTT.

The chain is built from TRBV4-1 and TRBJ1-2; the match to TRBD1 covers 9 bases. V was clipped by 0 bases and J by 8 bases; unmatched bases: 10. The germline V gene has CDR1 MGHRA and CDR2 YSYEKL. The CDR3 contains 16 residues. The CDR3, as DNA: TGCGCCAGCAGCCAAGATCCTCGGACAGGGGTGGGAGGCTACACCTTC. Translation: CASSQDPRTGVGGYTF.

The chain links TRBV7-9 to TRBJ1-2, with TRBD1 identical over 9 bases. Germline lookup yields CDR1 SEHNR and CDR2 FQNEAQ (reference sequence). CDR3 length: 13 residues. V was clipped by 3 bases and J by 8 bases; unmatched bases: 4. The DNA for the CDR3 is TGTGCCAGCAGCTTGGGACAGGGTTACGGCTACACCTTC. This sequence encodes CASSLGQGYGYTF.

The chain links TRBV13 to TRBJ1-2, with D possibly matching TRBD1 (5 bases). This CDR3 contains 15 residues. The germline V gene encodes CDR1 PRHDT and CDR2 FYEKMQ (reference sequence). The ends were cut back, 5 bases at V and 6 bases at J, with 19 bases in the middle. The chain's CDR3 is CASSKEGRETDGYTF. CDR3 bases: TGTGCCAGCAGCAAAGAAGGCAGGGAAACCGATGGCTACACCTTC.

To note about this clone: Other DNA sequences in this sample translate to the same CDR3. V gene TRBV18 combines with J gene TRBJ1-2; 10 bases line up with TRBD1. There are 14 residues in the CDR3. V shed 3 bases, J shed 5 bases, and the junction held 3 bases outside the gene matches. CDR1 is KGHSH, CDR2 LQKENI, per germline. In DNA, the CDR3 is TGTGCCAGCTCACCGGGGACAGGGGATTATGGCTACACCTTC. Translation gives CASSPGTGDYGYTF.

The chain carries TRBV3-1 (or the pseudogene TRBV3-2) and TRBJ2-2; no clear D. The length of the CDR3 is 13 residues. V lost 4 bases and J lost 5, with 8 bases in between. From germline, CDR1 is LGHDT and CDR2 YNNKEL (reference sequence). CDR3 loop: CASSLSGTGELFF. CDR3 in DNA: TGTGCCAGCAGCCTGTCGGGTACCGGGGAGCTGTTTTTT.

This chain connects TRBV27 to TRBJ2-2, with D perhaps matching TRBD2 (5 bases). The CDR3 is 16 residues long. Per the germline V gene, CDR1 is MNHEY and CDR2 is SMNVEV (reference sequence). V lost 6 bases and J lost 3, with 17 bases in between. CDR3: CASREVTPGDTGELFF. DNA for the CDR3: TGTGCCAGCAGGGAGGTGACACCCGGGGACACCGGGGAGCTGTTTTTT.

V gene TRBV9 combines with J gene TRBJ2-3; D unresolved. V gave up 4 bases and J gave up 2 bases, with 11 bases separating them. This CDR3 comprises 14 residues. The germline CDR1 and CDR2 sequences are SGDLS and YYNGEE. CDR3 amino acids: CASSFDSTTDTQYF. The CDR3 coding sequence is TGTGCCAGCAGCTTCGACTCAACCACAGATACGCAGTATTTT.

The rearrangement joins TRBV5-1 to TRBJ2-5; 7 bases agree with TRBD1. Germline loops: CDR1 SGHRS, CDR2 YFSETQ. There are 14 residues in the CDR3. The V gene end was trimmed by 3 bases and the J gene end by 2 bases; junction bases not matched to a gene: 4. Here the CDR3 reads CASSSGTAQETQYF. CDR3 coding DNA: TGCGCCAGCAGCTCCGGGACAGCGCAAGAGACCCAGTACTTC.

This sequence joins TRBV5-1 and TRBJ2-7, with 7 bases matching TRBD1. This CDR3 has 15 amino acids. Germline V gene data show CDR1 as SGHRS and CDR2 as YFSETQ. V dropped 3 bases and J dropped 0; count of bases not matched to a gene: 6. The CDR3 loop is CASSSGQLSSYEQYF. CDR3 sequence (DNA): TGCGCCAGCAGCTCGGGACAGCTGAGCTCCTACGAGCAGTACTTC.

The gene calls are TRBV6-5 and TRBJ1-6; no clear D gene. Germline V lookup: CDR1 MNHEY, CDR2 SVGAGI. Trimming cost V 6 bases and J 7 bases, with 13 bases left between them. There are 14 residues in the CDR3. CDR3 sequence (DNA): TGTGCCAGCAGGAGGGCCGAGGGAAATTCACCCCTCCACTTT. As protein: CASRRAEGNSPLHF.

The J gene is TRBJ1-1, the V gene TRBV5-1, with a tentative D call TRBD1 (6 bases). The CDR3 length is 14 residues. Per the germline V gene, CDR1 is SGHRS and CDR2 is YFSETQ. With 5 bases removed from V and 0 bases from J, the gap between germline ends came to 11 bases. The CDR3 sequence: CASRYTGMNTEAFF. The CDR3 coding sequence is TGCGCCAGCAGATACACAGGGATGAACACTGAAGCTTTCTTT.

DNA for the CDR3: TGTGCCAGCAGCCTTCGGGGGGGTGTGGCAGATACGCAGTATTTT. It codes for CASSLRGGVADTQYF. The V call is TRBV5-4, the J call TRBJ2-3, with 8 bases fitting TRBD2. V gave up 4 bases and J gave up 4 bases; unmatched junction bases: 8. CDR3 size: 15 residues. CDR1 is SGHNT, CDR2 YYREEE, per germline (reference sequence).